The 23 T cell receptor beta chains listed next were all sequenced from one sample in a study of T cell responses to AZD1222 COVID-19 vaccine (dated by TCRdb to about 2021). Taken with the paper, the label for time point translates to: baseline before first vaccination. The library was built by means of the immunoSEQ multiplex PCR assay. Sourced from immuneACCESS, this table was stored by TCRdb with only in-frame sequences that have V and J called. A share of the clones is absent; for the studies checked, an unresolved V gene accounts for under half, and the remainder has no known explanation. The sample contains about 130,000 clones, over 85% of them found a single time. In total, the top ten clones hold approximately 3.1% of the sample. This sample comprised peripheral blood, obtained on day 0 of AZD1222 vaccination. These receptors all come from an adult in good health.

The V call is TRBV19, the J call TRBJ2-3; D possibly corresponds to TRBD2 (6 bases). V was pared by 4 bases and J by 8 bases, with 19 bases between. The CDR3 runs 15 residues. The V gene's germline CDR1 is LNHDA and CDR2 SQIVND (reference sequence). The DNA for the CDR3 is TGTGCCAGTAGTAACACGGGAGAGGGCCAGTTTACGCAGTATTTT. Encoded protein: CASSNTGEGQFTQYF.

The chain has TRBV2 and TRBJ2-7, with 8 bases identical to TRBD1. V shed 6 bases, J shed 2 bases, and the junction held 6 bases outside the gene matches. The CDR3 contains 14 residues. Per germline, CDR1 SNHLY and CDR2 FYNNEI. This CDR3 reads CASRPRTGPYEQYF. Here the CDR3 DNA reads TGTGCCAGCAGGCCTCGGACAGGGCCCTACGAGCAGTACTTC.

J is TRBJ2-5 and V is TRBV27; maybe TRBD1 (5 bases). Germline V lookup: CDR1 MNHEY, CDR2 SMNVEV (reference sequence). CDR3 length equals 14 residues. The V and J ends lost 5 bases and 1 base respectively, with 11 bases between them. CDR3 sequence (DNA): TGTGCCAGCAGTCCTCAGGGCCCCCAAGAGACCCAGTACTTC. The encoded protein is CASSPQGPQETQYF.

This chain links TRBV20-1 with TRBJ1-1; D is possibly TRBD1 (5 bases). Germline V lookup: CDR1 DFQATT, CDR2 SNEGSKA (reference sequence). Trimming took off 3 bases at V and 11 bases at J, with 16 bases between the two ends. The CDR3 extends over 12 amino acids. CDR3 protein: CSASQGRGLAFF. The DNA for the CDR3 is TGCAGTGCTAGTCAAGGGAGGGGCCTTGCTTTCTTT.

The chain employs TRBV2 and TRBJ2-3; a weak D match, TRBD2 (6 bases). The CDR3 loop spans 15 amino acids. Germline CDR1 SNHLY, CDR2 FYNNEI. Trimming shortened V by 3 bases and J by 0 bases, and 10 bases separated the two germline ends. CDR3 nucleotide sequence: TGTGCCAGCAGTGAGAATAGCGGAAGCACAGATACGCAGTATTTT. This gives the protein CASSENSGSTDTQYF.

The rearrangement links TRBV7-2 to TRBJ1-2, with 8 bases identical to TRBD1. CDR1 SGHTA and CDR2 FQGNSA come from the germline V gene. J gave up 7 bases and V 5 bases, and 9 bases lay outside the gene matches. CDR3 size: 14 residues. The CDR3 bases are TGTGCCAGCAGCAACCAACAGGGGGAGGGTGGCTACACCTTC. This encodes CASSNQQGEGGYTF. Supplemented by reference TRBV7-2 and TRBJ1-2, the full variable domain reads GAGVSQSPSNKVTEKGKDVELRCDPISGHTALYWYRQSLGQGLEFLIYFQGNSAPDKSGLPSDRFSAERTGGSVSTLTIQRTQQEDSAVYLCASSNQQGEGGYTFGSGTRLTVV.

The V and J genes are TRBV19 and TRBJ2-7, with 11 positions matching TRBD2. The CDR3 runs to 18 residues. In germline, CDR1 is LNHDA, CDR2 SQIVND (reference sequence). With 4 bases clipped from V and 2 bases from J, the junction kept 13 bases outside the gene matches. CDR3 amino acids: CASSKRLAGPHGTYEQYF. CDR3 DNA: TGTGCCAGTAGTAAGAGACTAGCGGGACCGCACGGCACCTACGAGCAGTACTTC.

This chain uses TRBV19 with TRBJ1-1; 7 bases agree with TRBD1. This CDR3 region has 15 residues. CDR1 is LNHDA, CDR2 SQIVND, per germline (reference sequence). The junction had 7 bases not matched to a gene; V was cut back by 5 bases and J by 1 base. The CDR3 spells CASSHERTGNTEAFF. The CDR3 bases are TGTGCCAGTAGTCACGAAAGGACAGGGAACACTGAAGCTTTCTTT.

The chain couples TRBV7-8 to TRBJ2-2; 9 bases are a match to TRBD1. Per the germline V gene, CDR1 is SGHVS and CDR2 is FQNEAQ. This CDR3 region has 16 residues. V lost 3 bases, J lost 3 bases, and 5 bases stayed unmatched. The CDR3: CASSFLDRGDTGELFF. In DNA, the CDR3 is TGTGCCAGCAGCTTCCTTGACAGGGGGGACACCGGGGAGCTGTTTTTT.

This clone was picked up one time. The chain combines TRBV25-1 with TRBJ1-2; weak D call: TRBD1 (6 bases). This CDR3 has 14 amino acids. Germline CDR1 MGHDK, CDR2 SYGVNS. V lost 5 bases to trimming and J lost 4 bases, with 14 bases between them. The CDR3, as DNA: TGTGCCAGCAGTCCCCCCGGGACACCCTATGGCTACACCTTC. Protein: CASSPPGTPYGYTF.

The rearrangement joins TRBV28 to TRBJ2-7; D call uncertain. Trimming cost V 5 bases and J 5 bases, with 13 bases left between them. The CDR3 runs to 13 residues. Germline values: CDR1 MDHEN, CDR2 SYDVKM. As DNA, the CDR3 is TGTGCCAGCAGTCCCCTTACGGCGAACGAGCAGTACTTC. This sequence encodes CASSPLTANEQYF.

CDR3 in DNA: TGTGCCAGCAGTCACAGGGGTTTGTTCACTGAAGCTTTCTTT. Its protein product is CASSHRGLFTEAFF. This chain links TRBV28 with TRBJ1-1; 7 bases fit TRBD1. The CDR3 sequence is 14 residues long. The junction had 7 bases not matched to a gene; V was cut back by 5 bases and J by 4 bases. Germline loops: CDR1 MDHEN, CDR2 SYDVKM.

Concerning this clone itself: Other nucleotide sequences from this sample produce the same CDR3. The chain is built from TRBV5-1 and TRBJ2-1; 9 bases match TRBD2. The CDR3 is 15 residues long. Germline CDR1 and CDR2: SGHRS and YFSETQ. J was trimmed by 4 bases and V by 4 bases; bases with no gene match: 6. The CDR3 nucleotides are TGCGCCAGCAGCCAAGGCACTAGCGGGTACAATGAGCAGTTCTTC. It codes for CASSQGTSGYNEQFF.

J is TRBJ1-1 and V is TRBV5-4; the D gene is possibly TRBD1 (5 bases). V lost 0 bases, J lost 5 bases, and 8 bases lay in between. The CDR3 runs to 13 residues. CDR1 is SGHNT, CDR2 YYREEE, per germline (reference sequence). The CDR3 region is CASSLAGETEAFF. The CDR3 DNA is TGTGCCAGCAGCTTGGCGGGGGAGACTGAAGCTTTCTTT.

The rearrangement links TRBV2 to TRBJ2-7; D is undetermined. This CDR3 has 14 amino acids. Between the trimmed V and J ends, which lost 2 bases and 2 bases, there was a span of 10 bases. Looked up from germline, CDR1 is SNHLY and CDR2 is FYNNEI. CDR3 amino acids: CASSERPDPYEQYF. CDR3 nucleotide sequence: TGTGCCAGCAGTGAAAGGCCGGACCCCTACGAGCAGTACTTC. The entire variable domain, with the rest obtained from reference TRBV2 and TRBJ2-7, is as follows: EPEVTQTPSHQVTQMGQEVILRCVPISNHLYFYWYRQILGQKVEFLVSFYNNEISEKSEIFDDQFSVERPDGSNFTLKIRSTKLEDSAMYFCASSERPDPYEQYFGPGTRLTVT.

This chain uses TRBV5-6 with TRBJ2-7; no clear D. V was pared by 5 bases and J by 2 bases, with 8 bases between. The germline V gene encodes CDR1 SGHDT and CDR2 YYEEEE. This CDR3 spans 12 amino acids. Here the CDR3 DNA reads TGTGCCAGCAGTCTCAGCCCCTACGAGCAGTACTTC. Protein: CASSLSPYEQYF.

The chain combines TRBV9 with TRBJ2-3; D gene uncertain. This CDR3 has 15 amino acids. The ends were cut back, 2 bases at V and 4 bases at J, with 14 bases in the middle. Looked up from germline, CDR1 is SGDLS and CDR2 is YYNGEE. CDR3 protein: CASSVLAVSSDTQYF. CDR3 nucleotides: TGTGCCAGCAGCGTCTTAGCCGTATCCTCAGATACGCAGTATTTT.

The chain employs TRBV5-6 and TRBJ2-2; no clear D. Germline values: CDR1 SGHDT, CDR2 YYEEEE. This CDR3 comprises 16 residues. V gave up 0 bases and J gave up 1 base, with 10 bases separating them. CDR3 DNA: TGTGCCAGCAGCTTGGCCTCTCAGATGAACACCGGGGAGCTGTTTTTT. Its protein is CASSLASQMNTGELFF.

The CDR3 coding sequence is TGTGCCAGCAGTTTCTCTCACCGGTTCGCGAACACCGGGGAGCTGTTTTTT. Protein product: CASSFSHRFANTGELFF. The V and J genes are TRBV28 and TRBJ2-2; D not resolved. This CDR3 contains 17 residues. Germline V gene sequence: CDR1 MDHEN, CDR2 SYDVKM. V shed 3 bases and J shed 0 bases, with 14 bases lying between them.

The rearrangement links TRBV5-1 to TRBJ2-7; D gene uncertain. V lost 2 bases, J lost 7 bases, and 22 bases lay in between. Germline lookup yields CDR1 SGHRS and CDR2 YFSETQ. The CDR3 is 16 residues long. The CDR3, as DNA: TGCGCCAGCAGCTTTTCCGGAGATCTACGTCGCTGGGAGCAGTACTTC. It codes for CASSFSGDLRRWEQYF.

V is TRBV7-8 and J is TRBJ1-1; D call uncertain. The CDR3 has 14 amino acids. The germline V gene encodes CDR1 SGHVS and CDR2 FQNEAQ. V was pared by 5 bases and J by 1 base, with 11 bases between. The CDR3 DNA reads TGTGCCAGCAGCACCAGCTGGGGGAACACTGAAGCTTTCTTT. This gives the protein CASSTSWGNTEAFF.

J is TRBJ2-2 and V is TRBV19; possible D gene TRBD2, 6 bases. This CDR3 is 15 amino acids long. The germline gives CDR1 LNHDA, CDR2 SQIVND (reference sequence). With 4 bases removed from V and 0 bases from J, the gap between germline ends came to 9 bases. This CDR3 reads CASSRGDSNTGELFF. CDR3 coding DNA: TGTGCCAGTAGTAGGGGGGACTCGAACACCGGGGAGCTGTTTTTT.

The chain combines TRBV6-5 with TRBJ1-2; 9 positions match TRBD1. Germline trimming cut 6 bases from V and 7 bases from J; bases unmatched to any gene: 9. This CDR3 has 14 residues. CDR1 is MNHEY and CDR2 is SVGAGI in the germline V gene. For the CDR3, the DNA is TGTGCCAGCAGCCCAACCGGGACAGGGTTTGGCTACACCTTC. Translated: CASSPTGTGFGYTF.